The next 7 T cell receptor beta chains were all read from a single sample in a study of PD-1 blockade in classical Hodgkin lymphoma. After autologous stem cell transplantation all patients relapsed, and prior brentuximab vedotin exposure differed between cohorts. Using immunoSEQ multiplex PCR, the repertoire was profiled, and TCRdb retains in-frame clones only, with some absent. The data show some 93,000 clones, with roughly 92% seen just once and roughly 2.8% held by the top ten. The starting material was peripheral blood mononuclear cells (PBMCs), obtained at baseline. The receptors originated from a human donor with classical Hodgkin lymphoma.

The chain is built from TRBV27 and TRBJ1-4, with a weak D call TRBD1 (6 bases). V was pared by 8 bases and J by 6 bases, with 13 bases between. CDR1 and CDR2 from the germline V gene are MNHEY and SMNVEV (reference sequence). This CDR3 comprises 13 residues. CDR3 coding DNA: TGTGCCAGCGGGGGCGGTGGGGATGAAAAACTGTTTTTT. Protein product: CASGGGGDEKLFF.

This chain joins TRBV5-4 and TRBJ2-1, with TRBD2 matching over 9 bases. V trimming: 3 bases; J trimming: 7 bases; junction bases outside the gene matches: 5. Germline V gives CDR1 SGHNT, CDR2 YYREEE (reference sequence). The CDR3 loop spans 14 amino acids. CDR3 residues: CASSSGLAWNEQFF. In nucleotides, the CDR3 is TGTGCCAGCAGCTCCGGACTAGCGTGGAATGAGCAGTTCTTC.

This chain links TRBV4-1 with TRBJ1-6; the match to TRBD1 covers 9 bases. This CDR3 spans 17 amino acids. Germline V gives CDR1 MGHRA, CDR2 YSYEKL. After removal of 0 bases from V and 10 bases from J, the junction contained 10 bases not matched to a gene. The CDR3 coding sequence is TGCGCCAGCAGCCAAGAAAAGTTGGACAGGGGTTTATCACCCCTCCACTTT. Amino acids: CASSQEKLDRGLSPLHF.

The V gene is TRBV27, the J gene TRBJ2-5; the match to TRBD2 covers 7 bases. CDR1 and CDR2 (germline): MNHEY, SMNVEV (reference sequence). The CDR3 totals 16 residues. Germline trimming cut 3 bases from V and 5 bases from J; bases unmatched to any gene: 12. The CDR3 is CASSFWRGTSHETQYF. CDR3 DNA: TGTGCCAGCAGTTTTTGGCGGGGGACCAGCCATGAGACCCAGTACTTC.

This chain connects TRBV5-6 to TRBJ1-4; TRBD1 matches at 7 bases. Trimming removed 2 bases from V and 8 bases from J; junction bases left unmatched: 9. CDR3 size: 15 residues. Germline lookup yields CDR1 SGHDT and CDR2 YYEEEE. This chain's CDR3 is CASSFLRGLDEKLFF. In DNA form, the CDR3 reads TGTGCCAGCAGCTTCCTCAGGGGGTTGGACGAAAAACTGTTTTTT.

This clone was observed once. The V call is TRBV28, the J call TRBJ1-2; no definite D call. Germline V gene sequence: CDR1 MDHEN, CDR2 SYDVKM. The CDR3 runs to 17 residues. V lost 7 bases, J lost 0 bases, and 21 bases lay in between. The CDR3 nucleotides are TGTGCCAGCACCTATCACAGAGCAGGACTAGCTAACTATGGCTACACCTTC. Translating gives CASTYHRAGLANYGYTF.

This clone was recorded only once. The rearrangement links TRBV7-9 to TRBJ1-1; D not resolved. Germline lookup yields CDR1 SEHNR and CDR2 FQNEAQ (reference sequence). The ends were cut back, 8 bases at V and 2 bases at J, with 6 bases in the middle. The CDR3 loop spans 11 amino acids. CDR3 DNA: TGTGCCAGCGACACTAACACTGAAGCTTTCTTT. Translated, it gives CASDTNTEAFF.